This T cell receptor (beta chain) is from a study of cytomegalovirus exposure and HLA in healthy donors. Comment on this clone: Its matching antigen is unknown.

CDR1 and CDR2 (germline): SGDLS, YYNGEE. The V segment lost 1 base and the J segment 2 bases; nucleotides outside the gene matches: 9. This CDR3 is 17 amino acids long. General study findings and limits: For most subjects, TCR beta sequences were reported to predict HLA-A and HLA-B alleles with accuracy.

It was with 60 Vbeta and 13 Jbeta primers that the PCR ran. TCRdb's copy holds only in-frame clones and misses some; the assay was immunoSEQ multiplex PCR. The listing records 150,000 or so clones. The sequence derives from a woman between 55 and 75 years old in good health and CMV-seronegative. The chain employs TRBV9 and TRBJ2-3, with 8 bases that match TRBD1. The source material was PBMCs. The chain's CDR3 is CASSVWRSTGVTDTQYF. The DNA for the CDR3 is TGTGCCAGCAGCGTATGGAGATCGACAGGGGTCACAGATACGCAGTATTTT.